This T cell receptor (beta chain) was sequenced during a study of beta chain features in type 1 diabetes. Study-level background: In age, gender and cell yields, patients were similar to healthy donors.

Germline CDR1 MNHEY, CDR2 SVGAGI. The CDR3 spans 14 residues. V was cut by 7 bases and J by 3 bases, with 12 bases left in between. Study-wide results and caveats: Equally in patients and controls, shorter templates might have been favored by PCR.

One heparinised draw of blood, averaging about 116 mL, came from each donor. Regarding this clone: Its antigen remains unidentified.

Expressed TCRB transcripts were sequenced because the isolated RNA had all been reverse transcribed beforehand. The data were produced by immunoSEQ multiplex PCR, yet TCRdb's version contains in-frame clones alone and is incomplete. The repertoire holds 350,000 to 450,000 clones, with roughly 14% as singletons. Material: naive CD4+ T cells from blood. This clonotype originated in a man aged 25-40 years in good health. The chain recombines TRBV6-5 with TRBJ2-2, with D perhaps assigned TRBD1 or TRBD2 (5 bases each). CDR3 in DNA: TGTGCCAGCACCTCGGGGCTTCACACCGGGGAGCTGTTTTTT. It translates to CASTSGLHTGELFF.